The clone carrying this T cell receptor beta chain was seen repeatedly, ten times or more. This entry belongs to a study of T cells in Graves' hyperthyroidism and ophthalmopathy. Regions amplified from RNA transcripts were the TCR beta CDR3 regions. Using the HTBI primer set, a first-round RT-PCR was run on the TCR CDR3. TCRdb ran MiXCR on the multiplex PCR reads and lists one entry per CDR3 protein. The sample holds 400,000 to 500,000 distinct CDR3 sequences, about 15% seen once. The length of the CDR3 is 15 residues. Trimming stripped 7 bases from V and 1 base from J, with 13 bases between. Germline V lookup: CDR1 SGHVS, CDR2 FNYEAQ.

The sequenced sample consisted of blood. This clonotype was sampled from a woman aged 18-29 years with Graves' hyperthyroidism. This chain uses TRBV7-6 with TRBJ2-2; either TRBD1 or TRBD2 may supply D (5 bases each). CDR3 nucleotide sequence: TGTGCCAGCACCTCAGGGACGGGGAACACCGGGGAGCTGTTTTTT. This translates into CASTSGTGNTGELFF.